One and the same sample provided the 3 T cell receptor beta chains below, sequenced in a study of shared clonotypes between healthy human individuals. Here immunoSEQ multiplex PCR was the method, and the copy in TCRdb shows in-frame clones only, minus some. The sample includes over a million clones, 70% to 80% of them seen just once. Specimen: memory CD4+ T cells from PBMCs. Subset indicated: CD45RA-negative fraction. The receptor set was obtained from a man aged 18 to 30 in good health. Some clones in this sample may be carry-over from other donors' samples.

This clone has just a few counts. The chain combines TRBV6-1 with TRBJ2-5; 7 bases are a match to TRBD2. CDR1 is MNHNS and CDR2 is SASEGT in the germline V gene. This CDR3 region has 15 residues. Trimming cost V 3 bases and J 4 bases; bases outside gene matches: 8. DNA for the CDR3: TGTGCCAGCAGTGATGGACTAGTGGGGCGAGAGACCCAGTACTTC. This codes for CASSDGLVGRETQYF.

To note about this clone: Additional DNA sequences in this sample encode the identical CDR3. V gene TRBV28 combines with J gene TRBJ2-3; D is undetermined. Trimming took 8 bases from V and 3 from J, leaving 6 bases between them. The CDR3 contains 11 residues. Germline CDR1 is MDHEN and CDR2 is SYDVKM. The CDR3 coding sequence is TGTGCCAGCCGAGCGACAGATACGCAGTATTTT. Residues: CASRATDTQYF. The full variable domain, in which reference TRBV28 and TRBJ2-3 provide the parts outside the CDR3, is DVKVTQSSRYLVKRTGEKVFLECVQDMDHENMFWYRQDPGLGLRLIYFSYDVKMKEKGDIPEGYSVSREKKERFSLILESASTNQTSMYLCASRATDTQYFGPGTRLTVL.

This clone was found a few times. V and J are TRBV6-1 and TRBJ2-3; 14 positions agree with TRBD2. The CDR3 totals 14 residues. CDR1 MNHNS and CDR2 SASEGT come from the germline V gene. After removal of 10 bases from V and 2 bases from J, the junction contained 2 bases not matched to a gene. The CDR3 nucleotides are TGTGCCACGGGACTAGCGGGGGCCACAGATACGCAGTATTTT. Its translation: CATGLAGATDTQYF.